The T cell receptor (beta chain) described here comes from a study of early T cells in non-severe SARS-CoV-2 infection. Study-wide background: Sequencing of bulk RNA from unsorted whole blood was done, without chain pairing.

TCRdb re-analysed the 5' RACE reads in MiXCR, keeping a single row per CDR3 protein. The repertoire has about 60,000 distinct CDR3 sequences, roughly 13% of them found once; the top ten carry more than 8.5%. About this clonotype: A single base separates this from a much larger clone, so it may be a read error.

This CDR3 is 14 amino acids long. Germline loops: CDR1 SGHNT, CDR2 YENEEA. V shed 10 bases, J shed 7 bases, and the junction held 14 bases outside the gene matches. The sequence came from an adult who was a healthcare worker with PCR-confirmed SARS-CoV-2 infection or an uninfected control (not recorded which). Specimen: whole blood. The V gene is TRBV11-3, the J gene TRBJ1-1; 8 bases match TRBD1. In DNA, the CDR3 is TGTGCCAACACCCCCGGGACAGGCCGGATTGAAGCTTTCTTT. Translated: CANTPGTGRIEAFF.